The following is a T cell receptor beta chain sequence with its context. It lacks a known antigen. The sample holds no much larger clone one base away, and base qualities are not on file. This sample is part of a study of T cell repertoires in cytomegalovirus infection (dated by TCRdb to about 2019). At the level of the whole study: Because public TCR beta signatures pointed to carriage of CMV infection together with the matching HLA type, the HLA type of each donor mattered for the analysis.

Reads for this sample came from an Illumina HiSeq 1500. TCRdb took the public reads, trimmed them with fastp at Q25, ran MiXCR for clone calling and kept in-frame beta chains. Each record represents a unique CDR3 protein, reported with the most common genes and DNA among its rows. In all, the sample holds approximately 500,000 distinct CDR3 sequences, and approximately 15% of those were seen once. The biggest ten clones account for roughly 25% of the sample. The CDR3 has 13 amino acids, counting the end cysteine and phenylalanine. Only the CDR3 portion is preserved as DNA: 39 bases, with reading frame beginning at the first base. A distance of 13 bases separates the germline ends of V and J, which lose 8 bases and 2 bases respectively. The germline V gene gives CDR1 as MGHDK and CDR2 as SYGVNS. Overall study outcomes, separate from this receptor: Cumulative frequency of public TCR beta family members discriminated carriers of CMV infection plus the relevant HLA type in this cohort and an independent 352-donor cohort. The ex vivo response was dominated by HLA-C-restricted CMV-specific TCR beta clonotypes, and the single most frequent clonotype in two of eight donors was supplied by these HLA-C-restricted clonotypes.

The TCR sequence derives from a human donor in good health (CMV status not recorded). Some clones in this sample may be carry-over from other donors' samples. Recombination linked TRBV25-1 to TRBJ2-7, with TRBD1 perhaps the D gene, on 6 matching bases. The specimen sequenced was CD8+ T cells from PBMCs. The CDR3 reads CASEGDRTYEQYF. The DNA sequence follows: TGTGCCAGCGAGGGGGACCGTACCTACGAGCAGTACTTC.